A selection of T cell receptor beta chains follows, all from one sample in a study of T cells in localized non-small cell lung cancer. The repertoire was sequenced with immunoSEQ multiplex PCR; TCRdb's copy has only in-frame clones and lacks some. The sample lists some 24,000 clones; about 94% were seen once. The specimen comprised peripheral blood, sampled before any cancer treatment. All receptors come from a woman aged 35 to 70 with stage I lung adenocarcinoma. Each CDR3 is given with its conserved first and last residue.

V gene | CDR3 protein
TRBV7-3 | CASSLMGGAYEQYF
TRBV19 | CASSITQGSGNQPQHF
TRBV5-4 | CASSSRSLGPTDTQYF
TRBV23-1 | CASSQEFGGDSVKETQYF
TRBV19 | CASSSRTRTSSTDTQYF
TRBV28 | CASSTRTGSSYEQYF
TRBV28 | CASVWRGREETQYF
TRBV5-1 | CASSSQEFYGYTF
TRBV28 | CASTETATYEQYF
TRBV25-1 | CASSGVMGVSGELFF
TRBV28 | CASGPGKRETQYF
TRBV19 | CASSAARRRGGTDTQYF
TRBV2 | CASSDRTDTQYF
TRBV28 | CASSLNPYEQYF
TRBV27 | CASSLEKGQAETQYF